This TCR beta chain was obtained from a study of T-cell memory formation after mild COVID-19. This CDR3 has 16 residues. J was trimmed by 1 base and V by 4 bases; bases with no gene match: 3. From germline, CDR1 is SGHRS and CDR2 YFSETQ. TCRdb called the 5' RACE reads again in MiXCR, with one record for every CDR3 protein. The sample holds some 600,000 distinct CDR3 sequences, 15% to 20% seen once. The receptor was derived from an adult woman who had mild COVID-19 (a few samples of this study predate the infection). Cell type and time point are not known. The chain recombines TRBV5-1 with TRBJ2-2, with TRBD2 identical over 11 bases. The sample consisted of PBMCs or a T cell subset sorted from them (not recorded which). The CDR3 DNA follows: TGCGCCAGCAGCGACCTAGCGGGGGGGAACACCGGGGAGCTGTTTTTT. Protein: CASSDLAGGNTGELFF. The full variable domain, in which reference TRBV5-1 and TRBJ2-2 provide the parts outside the CDR3, is KAGVTQTPRYLIKTRGQQVTLSCSPISGHRSVSWYQQTPGQGLQFLFEYFSETQRNKGNFPGRFSGRQFSNSRSEMNVSTLELGDSALYLCASSDLAGGNTGELFFGEGSRLTVL.